The T cell receptor beta chain described here comes from a study of blood T cell repertoires in COVID-19. About the study: Collection of acute and convalescent COVID-19 samples took place in the United States, Italy and Spain.

How the authors handled the data: Amplification from reference gene primers served as the basis for estimated nucleated cell counts. TCRdb's table, derived via immunoSEQ multiplex PCR, lists solely in-frame clones and lacks some. The V and J calls and clone size are taken from that table; D and trimming were inferred from the DNA. Here the sample spans around 30,000 clones, about nine tenths being singletons. Sequenced sample: peripheral blood. This receptor was taken from a human donor in a cohort sampled during active COVID-19. The donor label of this sample is uncertain.

The CDR3 DNA sequence: TGTGCCAGCAGTGGCGGGGGGAGCACAGATACGCAGTATTTT. Residues: CASSGGGSTDTQYF. The chain links TRBV25-1 to TRBJ2-3; 8 bases match TRBD2. This CDR3 region has 14 residues. J lost 0 bases, V lost 4 bases, and 0 bases had no gene match. CDR1 is MGHDK, CDR2 SYGVNS, per germline.